This T cell receptor beta chain was recorded in a study of blood T cell repertoires in COVID-19 (dated by TCRdb to 2019 to 2021). Regarding the research as a whole: Samples from collaborators originated in the United States, Italy and Spain and spanned both the acute and convalescent phases of COVID-19. The material from the prospective study consisted of cDNA or gDNA derived from T cells, B-cell-depleted T cells, or PBMCs. Deeply sampled blood TCRbeta repertoires from subjects exposed to, actively infected with, or recovered from COVID-19 were included in the dataset. The repertoires were made available in a free public database intended to serve as a resource for research on the immune response to SARS-CoV-2. The samples were drawn from the first 160 participants of the ongoing ImmuneRACE study and from 1,200 or so subjects provided by 6 global collaborators. The sample metadata nearly always contained a de-identified subject ID, COVID-19 status, age in years and sex. Where HLA class I and class II types were available, the types were taken from metadata supplied by the sample provider, not from assay-based typing.

A remark on this clone: The target of this receptor is not known. Within one base of it there is no much larger clone, and no base qualities were kept.

Reading from cysteine to phenylalanine, the CDR3 counts 16 amino acids. The kept DNA is CDR3 alone, 48 bases in frame from the first base. Sequences KGHDR (CDR1) and SFDVKD (CDR2) are obtained from the germline V gene. The germline ends are 13 bases apart after V is trimmed by 2 bases and J by 3 bases. The immunoSEQ Assay, a bias-controlled multiplex PCR, was used to amplify TCRbeta CDR3 regions from genomic DNA. Concerning the study's data processing: The number of nucleated cells in each sample was estimated from the amplification of reference gene primers within the assay. Sequence reads were collapsed and filtered to measure the absolute abundance of every unique TCRbeta CDR3 rearrangement. For each sample, productive Simpson clonality was calculated as the square root of Simpson's diversity index across productive rearrangements. What TCRdb holds here is the immuneACCESS table cut down to in-frame rearrangements. Part of the clones is not present; checked against another copy, under half of the missing clones reflect an unresolved V gene, and the others are unexplained. V, J and clone size are taken as reported in that table, and D and trimming were inferred from the DNA itself. The sample contains under 300,000 clones, roughly nine tenths of them found a single time. In total, the top ten clones hold approximately 1.2% of the sample.

Participants in the prospective study were enrolled through a virtual design, were aged 18 to 89 years, and lived in some 24 United States geographic areas. In the prospective study, cohorts were assigned on the basis of participant-reported clinical history obtained from a screening survey and a study questionnaire. Mobile phlebotomists in the prospective study collected whole blood, serum and a nasopharyngeal or oropharyngeal swab from every participant. Prospective study participants could optionally give additional blood draws and questionnaires over an approximately two-month period. Blood samples from the prospective study were shipped frozen or at room temperature prior to DNA extraction. Summary of the overall study and its limitations: How much clinical and demographic metadata was included differed by source and by participant, and the metadata was provided uncurated.

The chain is assembled from TRBV24-1 and TRBJ2-1, and possibly TRBD1, on 5 matching bases. This TCR came from a human donor in a cohort exposed to, infected with or recovered from COVID-19 (not recorded which). The donor label of this sample is uncertain. Material: PBMCs or T cells enriched from blood (not recorded which). The bases read TGTGCCACCAGTGATTATTCAGGGCTGATCTACAATGAGCAGTTCTTC. This encodes CATSDYSGLIYNEQFF.